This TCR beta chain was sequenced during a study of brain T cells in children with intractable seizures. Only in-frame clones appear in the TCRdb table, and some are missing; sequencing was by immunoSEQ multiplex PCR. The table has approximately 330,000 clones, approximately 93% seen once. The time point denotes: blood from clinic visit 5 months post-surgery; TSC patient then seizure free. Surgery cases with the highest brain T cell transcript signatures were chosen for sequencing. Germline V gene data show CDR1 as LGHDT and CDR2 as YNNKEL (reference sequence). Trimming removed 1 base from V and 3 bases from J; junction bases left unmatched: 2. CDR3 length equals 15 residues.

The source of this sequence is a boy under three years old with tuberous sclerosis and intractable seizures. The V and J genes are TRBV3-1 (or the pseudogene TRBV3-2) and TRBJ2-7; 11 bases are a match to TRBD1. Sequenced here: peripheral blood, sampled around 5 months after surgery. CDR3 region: CASSQVGQGVYEQYF. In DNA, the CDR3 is TGTGCCAGCAGCCAAGTGGGACAGGGGGTCTACGAGCAGTACTTC.